This T cell receptor beta chain was captured in a study of PD-L1 blockade in urothelial cancer. The wider study: A median of approximately 150,000 T cells was found in the blood samples.

Time point of the sample: pretreatment peripheral blood. Study observations and caveats: Durable-benefit patients expanded tumor-associated blood clones more at 3 weeks.

In regard to this clone: Its antigen is still unknown. One end of the junction is discordant with germline, which a read error may explain.

CDR1 and CDR2 from the germline V gene are SSHAT and FNYEAQ (reference sequence). CDR3 length equals 16 residues. Profiling relied on immunoSEQ multiplex PCR, and the TCRdb table lists in-frame clones only, not all of them. This table has more than 55,000 clones, roughly 79% appearing once. The chain uses TRBV7-7 and TRBJ2-2; tentative D call: TRBD2 (6 bases). The sequence came from a man between 65 and 85 years old with urothelial cancer. The specimen was PBMCs, collected around atezolizumab (anti-PD-L1) treatment. The CDR3 spells CASSLAATGATGELFF. The CDR3 nucleotides are TGTGCTAGCAGCTTAGCGGCCACAGGAGCAACCGGGGAGCTGTTTTTT. The entire variable domain, with the rest obtained from reference TRBV7-7 and TRBJ2-2, is as follows: GAGVSQSPRYKVTKRGQDVTLRCDPISSHATLYWYQQALGQGPEFLTYFNYEAQPDKSGLPSDRFSAERPEGSISTLTIQRTEQRDSAMYRCASSLAATGATGELFFGEGSRLTVL.